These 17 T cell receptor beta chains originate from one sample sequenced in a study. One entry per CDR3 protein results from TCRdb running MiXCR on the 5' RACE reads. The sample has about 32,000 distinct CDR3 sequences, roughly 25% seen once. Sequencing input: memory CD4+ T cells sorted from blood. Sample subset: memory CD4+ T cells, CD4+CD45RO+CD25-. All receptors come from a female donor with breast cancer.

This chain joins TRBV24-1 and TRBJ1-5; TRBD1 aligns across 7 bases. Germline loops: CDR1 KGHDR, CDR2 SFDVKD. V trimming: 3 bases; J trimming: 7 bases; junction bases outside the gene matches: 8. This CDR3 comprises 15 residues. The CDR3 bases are TGTGCCACCAGTGATAGGGGGCCGGGGTGGCAGCCCCAGCATTTT. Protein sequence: CATSDRGPGWQPQHF.

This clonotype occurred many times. CDR3 nucleotide sequence: TGTGCCAGCAGCCTGGGGATGAACACTGAAGCTTTCTTT. Translating it yields CASSLGMNTEAFF. The genes are TRBV5-5 and TRBJ1-1; D is unclear. Germline-derived CDR1 and CDR2 are SGHKS and YYEKEE (reference sequence). CDR3 length equals 13 residues. Trimming removed 4 bases at V and 0 bases at J, with 7 bases between.

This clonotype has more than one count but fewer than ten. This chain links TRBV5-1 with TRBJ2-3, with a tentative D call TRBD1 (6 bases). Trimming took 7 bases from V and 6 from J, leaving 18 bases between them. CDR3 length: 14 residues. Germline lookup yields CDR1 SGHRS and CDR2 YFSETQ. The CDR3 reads CASSEAGQGDTQYF. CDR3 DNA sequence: TGCGCCAGCTCTGAGGCAGGCCAGGGGGATACGCAGTATTTT.

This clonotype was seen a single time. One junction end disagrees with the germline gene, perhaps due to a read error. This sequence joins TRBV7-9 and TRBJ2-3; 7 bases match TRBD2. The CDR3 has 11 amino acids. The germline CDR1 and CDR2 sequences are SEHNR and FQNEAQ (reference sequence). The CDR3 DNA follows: TGTACCAGCAGCGGGACCGTGGACCAGTCTTTT. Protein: CTSSGTVDQSF.

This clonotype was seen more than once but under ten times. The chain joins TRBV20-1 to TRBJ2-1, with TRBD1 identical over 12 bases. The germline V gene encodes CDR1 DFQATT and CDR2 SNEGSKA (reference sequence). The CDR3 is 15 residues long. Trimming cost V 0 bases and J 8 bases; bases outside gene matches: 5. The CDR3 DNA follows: TGCAGTGCTAGAGATCGGGACAGGGGGCTGGATGAGCAGTTCTTC. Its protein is CSARDRDRGLDEQFF.

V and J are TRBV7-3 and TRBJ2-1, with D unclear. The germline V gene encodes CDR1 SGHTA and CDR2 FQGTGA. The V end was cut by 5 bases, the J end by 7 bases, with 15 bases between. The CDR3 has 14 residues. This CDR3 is CASSLSQPSNEQFF. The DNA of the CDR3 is TGTGCCAGCAGCCTGTCGCAGCCCTCAAATGAGCAGTTCTTC.

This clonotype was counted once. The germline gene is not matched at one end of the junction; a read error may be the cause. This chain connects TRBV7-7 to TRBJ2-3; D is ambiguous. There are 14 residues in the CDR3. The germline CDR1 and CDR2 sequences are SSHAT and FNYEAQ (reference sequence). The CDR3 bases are TGTGCTAGCAGCTTGTCTACCACCACATATACGCAGTATTTT. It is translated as CASSLSTTTYTQYF. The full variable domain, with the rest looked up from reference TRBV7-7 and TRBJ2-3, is GAGVSQSPRYKVTKRGQDVTLRCDPISSHATLYWYQQALGQGPEFLTYFNYEAQPDKSGLPSDRFSAERPEGSISTLTIQRTEQRDSAMYRCASSLSTTTYTQYFGPGTRLTVL.

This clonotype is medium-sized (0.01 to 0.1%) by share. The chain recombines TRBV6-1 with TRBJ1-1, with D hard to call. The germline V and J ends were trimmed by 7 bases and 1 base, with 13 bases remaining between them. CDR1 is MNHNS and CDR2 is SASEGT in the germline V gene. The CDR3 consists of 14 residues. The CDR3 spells CASTYKLRNTEAFF. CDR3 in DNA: TGTGCCAGCACCTATAAGTTGAGGAACACTGAAGCTTTCTTT.

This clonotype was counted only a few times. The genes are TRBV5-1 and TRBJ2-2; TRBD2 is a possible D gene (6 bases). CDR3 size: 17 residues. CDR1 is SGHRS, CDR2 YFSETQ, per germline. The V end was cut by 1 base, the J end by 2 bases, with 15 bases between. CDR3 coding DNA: TGCGCCAGCAGCTTGAAGTTTGTGGGGGGAAACACCGGGGAGCTGTTTTTT. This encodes CASSLKFVGGNTGELFF.

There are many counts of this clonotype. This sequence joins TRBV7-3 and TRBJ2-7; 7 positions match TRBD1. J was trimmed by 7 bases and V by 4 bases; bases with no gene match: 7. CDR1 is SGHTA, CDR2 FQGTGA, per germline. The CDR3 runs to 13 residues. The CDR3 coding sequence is TGTGCCAGCAGCTACCGGACAGGCGGAGAGCAGTACTTC. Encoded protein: CASSYRTGGEQYF.

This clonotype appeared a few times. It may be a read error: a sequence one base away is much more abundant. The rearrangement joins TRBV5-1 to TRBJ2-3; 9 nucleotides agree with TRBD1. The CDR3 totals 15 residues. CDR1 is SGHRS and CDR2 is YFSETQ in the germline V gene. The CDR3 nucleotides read TGCGCCGGCAGCGGAGGACAGGGGAGCACAGATACGCAGTATTTT. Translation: CAGSGGQGSTDTQYF.

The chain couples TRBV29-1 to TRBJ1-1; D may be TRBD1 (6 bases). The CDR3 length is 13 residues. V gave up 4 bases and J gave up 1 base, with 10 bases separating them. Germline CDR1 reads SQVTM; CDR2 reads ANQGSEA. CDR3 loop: CSVGGARNTEAFF. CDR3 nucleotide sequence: TGCAGCGTTGGGGGGGCGCGGAACACTGAAGCTTTCTTT.

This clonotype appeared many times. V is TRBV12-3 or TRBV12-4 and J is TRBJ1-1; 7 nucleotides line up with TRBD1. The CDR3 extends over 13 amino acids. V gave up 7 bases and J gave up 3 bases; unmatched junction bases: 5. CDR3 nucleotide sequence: TGTGCCAGCACGAACACAGGGGACACTGAAGCTTTCTTT. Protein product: CASTNTGDTEAFF.

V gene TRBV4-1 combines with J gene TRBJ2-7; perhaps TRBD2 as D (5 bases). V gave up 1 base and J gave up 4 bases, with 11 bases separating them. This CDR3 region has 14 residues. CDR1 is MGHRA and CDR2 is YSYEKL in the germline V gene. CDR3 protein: CASSQGSPGYEQYF. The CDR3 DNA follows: TGCGCCAGCAGCCAAGGATCACCGGGGTACGAGCAGTACTTC.

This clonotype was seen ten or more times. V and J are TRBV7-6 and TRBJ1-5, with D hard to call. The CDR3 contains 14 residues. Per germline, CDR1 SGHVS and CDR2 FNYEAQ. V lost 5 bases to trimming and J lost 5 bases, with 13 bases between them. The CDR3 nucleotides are TGTGCCAGCAGCGAGAGGTGGGCCGATCAGCCCCAGCATTTT. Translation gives CASSERWADQPQHF. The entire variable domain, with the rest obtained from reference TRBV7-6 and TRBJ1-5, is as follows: GAGVSQSPRYKVTKRGQDVALRCDPISGHVSLYWYRQALGQGPEFLTYFNYEAQQDKSGLPNDRFSAERPEGSISTLTIQRTEQRDSAMYRCASSERWADQPQHFGDGTRLSIL.

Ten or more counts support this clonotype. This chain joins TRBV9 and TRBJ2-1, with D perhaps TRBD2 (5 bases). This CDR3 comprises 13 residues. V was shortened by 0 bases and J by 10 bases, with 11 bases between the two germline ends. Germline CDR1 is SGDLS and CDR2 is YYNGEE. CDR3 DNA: TGTGCCAGCAGCGTAGGGCTAGCCCAGGAGCAGTTCTTC. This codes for CASSVGLAQEQFF.

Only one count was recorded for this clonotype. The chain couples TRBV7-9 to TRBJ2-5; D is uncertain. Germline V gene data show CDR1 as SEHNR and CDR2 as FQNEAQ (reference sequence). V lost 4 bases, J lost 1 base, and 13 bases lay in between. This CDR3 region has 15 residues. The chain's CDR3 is CASSWLGASQETQYF. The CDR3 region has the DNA TGTGCCAGCAGCTGGCTCGGAGCATCCCAAGAGACCCAGTACTTC.